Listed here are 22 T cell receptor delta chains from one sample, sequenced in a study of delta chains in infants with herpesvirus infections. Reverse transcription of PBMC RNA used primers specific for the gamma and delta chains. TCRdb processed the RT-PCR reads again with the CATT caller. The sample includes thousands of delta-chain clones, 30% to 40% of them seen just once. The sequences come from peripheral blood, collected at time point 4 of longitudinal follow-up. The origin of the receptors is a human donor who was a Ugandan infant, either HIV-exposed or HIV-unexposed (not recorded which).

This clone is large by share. The CDR3 region is CALGGLGGTGGYTDKLIF. CDR3 nucleotide sequence: TGTGCTCTTGGGGGCTTAGGGGGTACTGGGGGGTACACCGATAAACTCATCTTT. This sequence joins TRDV1 and TRDJ1; 8 bases align to TRDD3. CDR3 length: 18 amino acids. V dropped 4 bases and J dropped 0; count of bases not matched to a gene: 13. Germline V gene data show CDR1 as TSWWSYY and CDR2 as QGS.

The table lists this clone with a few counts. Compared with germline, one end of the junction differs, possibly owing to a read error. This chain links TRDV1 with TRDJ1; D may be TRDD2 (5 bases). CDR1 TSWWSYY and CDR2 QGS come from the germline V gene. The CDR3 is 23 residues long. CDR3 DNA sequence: TGTGCTCTTGGGGAACTAGTGGGAGGGACTCCTCCTTCTTCGGGGTGGTACACCAATAAACTCATCTTT. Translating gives CALGELVGGTPPSSGWYTNKLIF.

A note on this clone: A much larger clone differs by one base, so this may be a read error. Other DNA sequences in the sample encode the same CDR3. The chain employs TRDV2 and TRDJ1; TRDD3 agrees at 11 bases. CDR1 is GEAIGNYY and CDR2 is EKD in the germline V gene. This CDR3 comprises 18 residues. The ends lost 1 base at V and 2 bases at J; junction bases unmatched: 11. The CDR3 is CACDTLGDNRPVTDKLIF. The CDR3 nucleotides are TGTGCCTGTGACACACTGGGGGATAATCGCCCAGTGACCGATAAACTCATCTTT.

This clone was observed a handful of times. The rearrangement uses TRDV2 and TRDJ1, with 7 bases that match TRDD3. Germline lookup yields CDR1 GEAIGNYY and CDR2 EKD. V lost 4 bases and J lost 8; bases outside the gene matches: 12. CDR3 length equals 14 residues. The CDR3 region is CACDRLVGDSKLIF. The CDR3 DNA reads TGTGCCTGTGATCGCCTTGTGGGGGACTCAAAACTCATCTTT.

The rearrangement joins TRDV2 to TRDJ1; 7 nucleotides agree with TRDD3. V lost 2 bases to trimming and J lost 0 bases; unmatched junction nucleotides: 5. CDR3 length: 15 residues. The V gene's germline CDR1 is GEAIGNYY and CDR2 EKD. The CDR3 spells CACDILGADTDKLIF. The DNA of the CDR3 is TGTGCCTGTGACATCCTGGGGGCTGACACCGATAAACTCATCTTT.

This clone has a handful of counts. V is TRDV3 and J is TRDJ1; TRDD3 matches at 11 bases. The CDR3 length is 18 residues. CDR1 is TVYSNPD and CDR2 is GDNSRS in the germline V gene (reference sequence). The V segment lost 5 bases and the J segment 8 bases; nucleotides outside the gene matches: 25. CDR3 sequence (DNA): TGTGCCGTTTCCCAGTCCGTCGTGGGGGATACGCGGTCCCCAAAACTCATCTTT. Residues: CAVSQSVVGDTRSPKLIF.

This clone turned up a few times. CDR3: CACDAARSGGLDRVWEYTDKLIF. CDR3 in DNA: TGTGCCTGTGACGCCGCCCGCTCTGGGGGATTGGATAGGGTGTGGGAGTACACCGATAAACTCATCTTT. The rearrangement uses TRDV2 and TRDJ1; 9 bases match TRDD3. This CDR3 spans 23 amino acids. The germline V gene has CDR1 GEAIGNYY and CDR2 EKD. Trimming cost V 3 bases and J 0 bases; bases outside gene matches: 28.

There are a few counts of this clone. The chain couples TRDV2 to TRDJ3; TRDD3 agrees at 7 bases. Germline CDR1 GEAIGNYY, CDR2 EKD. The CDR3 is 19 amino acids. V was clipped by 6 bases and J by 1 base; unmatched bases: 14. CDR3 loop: CACTPLNLGGSWDTRQMFF. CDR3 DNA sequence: TGTGCCTGTACCCCACTTAATCTGGGGGGGTCCTGGGACACCCGACAGATGTTTTTC.

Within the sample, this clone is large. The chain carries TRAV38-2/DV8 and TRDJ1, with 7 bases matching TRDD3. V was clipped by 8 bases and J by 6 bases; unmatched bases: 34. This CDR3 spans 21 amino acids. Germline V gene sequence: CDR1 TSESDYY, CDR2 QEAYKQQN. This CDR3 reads CAYLLTDTAGDWGLQGHKLIF. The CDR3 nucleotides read TGTGCTTACCTCCTTACGGATACGGCGGGGGACTGGGGTCTCCAAGGGCATAAACTCATCTTT.

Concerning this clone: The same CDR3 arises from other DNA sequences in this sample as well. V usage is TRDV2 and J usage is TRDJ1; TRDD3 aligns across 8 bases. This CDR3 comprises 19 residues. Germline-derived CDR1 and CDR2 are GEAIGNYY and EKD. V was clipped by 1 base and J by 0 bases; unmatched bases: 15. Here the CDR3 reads CACDTLGVLGGDHTDKLIF. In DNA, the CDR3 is TGTGCCTGTGACACACTCGGAGTACTGGGGGGGGACCACACCGATAAACTCATCTTT.

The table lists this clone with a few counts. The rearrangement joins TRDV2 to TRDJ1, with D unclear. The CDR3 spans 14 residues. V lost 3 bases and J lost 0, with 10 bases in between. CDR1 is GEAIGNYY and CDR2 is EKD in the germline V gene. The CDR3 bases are TGTGCCTGTGACTCCATCTTGTACACCGATAAACTCATCTTT. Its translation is CACDSILYTDKLIF.

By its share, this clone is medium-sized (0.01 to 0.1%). This CDR3 reads CALGVRGYAATDKLIF. The CDR3, as DNA: TGTGCTCTTGGGGTACGGGGATACGCGGCAACCGATAAACTCATCTTT. The gene calls are TRDV1 and TRDJ1, with TRDD3 matching 9 bases. This CDR3 has 16 residues. V lost 4 bases, J lost 2 bases, and 8 bases stayed unmatched. Germline-derived CDR1 and CDR2 are TSWWSYY and QGS.

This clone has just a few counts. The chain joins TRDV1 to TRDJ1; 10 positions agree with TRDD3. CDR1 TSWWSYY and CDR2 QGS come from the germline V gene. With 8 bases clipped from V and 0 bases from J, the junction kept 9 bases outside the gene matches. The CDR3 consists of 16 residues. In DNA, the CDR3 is TGTGCTCTTACTAAGGGGGATACGCTCTACACCGATAAACTCATCTTT. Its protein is CALTKGDTLYTDKLIF.

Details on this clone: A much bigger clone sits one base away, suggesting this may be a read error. The CDR3 DNA sequence: TGTGCAGCAAGCGCACGGGTTTTTTCCCACACCAATAAACTCATCTTT. This encodes CAASARVFSHTNKLIF. V is TRAV29/DV5 and J is TRDJ1; no clear D. Germline V CDR1 and CDR2: NSMFDY, ISSIKDK. The CDR3 covers 16 residues.

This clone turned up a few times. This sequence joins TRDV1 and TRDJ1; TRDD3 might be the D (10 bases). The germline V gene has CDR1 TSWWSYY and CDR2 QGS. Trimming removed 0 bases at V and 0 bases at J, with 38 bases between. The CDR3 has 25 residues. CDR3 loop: CALGELPLPTTGGYWGMWHTDKLIF. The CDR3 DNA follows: TGTGCTCTTGGGGAACTCCCCCTTCCTACGACGGGTGGGTACTGGGGGATGTGGCACACCGATAAACTCATCTTT.

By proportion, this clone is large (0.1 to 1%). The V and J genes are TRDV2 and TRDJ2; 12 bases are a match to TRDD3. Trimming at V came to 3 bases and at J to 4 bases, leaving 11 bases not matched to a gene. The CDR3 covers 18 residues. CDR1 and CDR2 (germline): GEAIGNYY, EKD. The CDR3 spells CACDQLLGDTVRTAQLFF. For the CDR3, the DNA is TGTGCCTGTGACCAATTACTGGGGGATACCGTGAGGACAGCACAACTCTTCTTT.

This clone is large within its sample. CDR3 nucleotide sequence: TGTGCTCTTGGGGAGAGAACTTCCTACCGGACCCACTGGGGGATACCTACTCTGGGGTACACCGATAAACTCATCTTT. This translates into CALGERTSYRTHWGIPTLGYTDKLIF. The chain links TRDV1 to TRDJ1; TRDD3 aligns across 12 bases. The CDR3 extends over 26 amino acids. The germline gives CDR1 TSWWSYY, CDR2 QGS. J gave up 0 bases and V 3 bases, and 32 bases lay outside the gene matches.

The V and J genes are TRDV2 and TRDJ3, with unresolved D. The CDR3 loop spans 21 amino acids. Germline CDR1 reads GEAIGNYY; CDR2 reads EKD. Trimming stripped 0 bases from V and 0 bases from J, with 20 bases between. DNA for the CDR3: TGTGCCTGTGACACCGACGATGGGTTAGGTTTCAGCTCCTGGGACACCCGACAGATGTTTTTC. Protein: CACDTDDGLGFSSWDTRQMFF.

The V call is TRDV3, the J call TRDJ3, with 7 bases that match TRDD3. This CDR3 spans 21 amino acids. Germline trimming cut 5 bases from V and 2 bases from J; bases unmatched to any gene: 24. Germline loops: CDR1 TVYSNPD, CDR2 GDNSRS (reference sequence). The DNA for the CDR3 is TGTGCCCTAAGTGTGAGTACTGGGGACAATGAGGTCCCCTGGGACACCCGACAGATGTTTTTC. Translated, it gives CALSVSTGDNEVPWDTRQMFF.

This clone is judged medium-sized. This CDR3 is CACDSILGDSRSSWDTRQMFF. CDR3 nucleotides: TGTGCCTGTGACTCCATACTGGGGGATAGCCGAAGCTCCTGGGACACCCGACAGATGTTTTTC. The J gene is TRDJ3, the V gene TRDV2, with 11 bases matching TRDD3. The V and J ends lost 3 bases and 0 bases, in that order; junction bases with no gene match: 12. CDR1 and CDR2 from the germline V gene are GEAIGNYY and EKD. The CDR3 runs 21 residues.

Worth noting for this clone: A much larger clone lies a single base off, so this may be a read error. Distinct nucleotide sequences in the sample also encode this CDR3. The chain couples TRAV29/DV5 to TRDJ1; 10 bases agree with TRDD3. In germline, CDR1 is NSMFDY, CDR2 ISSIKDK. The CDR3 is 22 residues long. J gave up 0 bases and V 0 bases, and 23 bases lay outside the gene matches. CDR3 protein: CAASAPIQSTGGWRGYTDKLIF. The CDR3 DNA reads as TGTGCAGCAAGCGCCCCTATCCAGTCTACTGGGGGATGGCGGGGTTACACCGATAAACTCATCTTT.

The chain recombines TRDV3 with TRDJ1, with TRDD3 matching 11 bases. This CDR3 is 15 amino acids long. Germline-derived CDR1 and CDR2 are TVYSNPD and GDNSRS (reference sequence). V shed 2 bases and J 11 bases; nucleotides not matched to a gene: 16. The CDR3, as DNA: TGTGCCTTTCGGCATTCCCGCTGGGGGATACTTGGGCTCATCTTT. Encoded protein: CAFRHSRWGILGLIF.